The clone carrying this T cell receptor (beta chain) was observed a handful of times. Its specificity is not known. This sample stems from a study of T cells in Graves' hyperthyroidism and ophthalmopathy. CDR3 length equals 15 residues. The V gene's germline CDR1 is MNHNS and CDR2 SASEGT. V lost 6 bases and J lost 3, with 14 bases in between. Notes on the study in general: In simple terms, a model built on 13 V-J features told ophthalmopathy apart from stable hyperthyroidism. The majority of expanded thyroid clonotypes above 0.001 also appeared in blood.

From RNA transcripts, TCR beta CDR3 regions were amplified. The HTBI primer set was used in a first-round RT-PCR of the TCR CDR3. TCRdb itself ran the multiplex PCR reads through MiXCR, one entry per CDR3 protein. The profile shows hundreds of thousands of distinct CDR3 sequences, under 20% of them singletons. Calling Graves' hyperthyroidism stable meant ophthalmopathy did not progress within 18 months. The V and J genes are TRBV6-1 and TRBJ2-2; possibly TRBD2 for D (6 bases). Sequencing input: blood. The sequence came from a woman in her twenties or thirties with Graves' hyperthyroidism. The CDR3 DNA reads as TGTGCCAGCAGCATCGGGAGTTCGGACACCGGGGAGCTGTTTTTT. Its translation is CASSIGSSDTGELFF.